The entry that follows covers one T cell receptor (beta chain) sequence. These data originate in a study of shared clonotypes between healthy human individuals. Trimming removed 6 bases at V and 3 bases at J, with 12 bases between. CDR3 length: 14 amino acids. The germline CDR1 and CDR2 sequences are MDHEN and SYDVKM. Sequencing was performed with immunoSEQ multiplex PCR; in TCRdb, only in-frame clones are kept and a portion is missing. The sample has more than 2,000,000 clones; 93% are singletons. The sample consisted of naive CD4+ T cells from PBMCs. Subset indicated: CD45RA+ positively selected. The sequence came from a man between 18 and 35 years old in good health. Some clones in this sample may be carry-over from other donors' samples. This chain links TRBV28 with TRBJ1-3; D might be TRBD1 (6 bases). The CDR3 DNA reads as TGTGCCAGCAGACTCACAGGGATTGGAAACACCATATATTTT. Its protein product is CASRLTGIGNTIYF.